What follows are 12 T cell receptor beta chains derived from one specimen sequenced in a study of Graves' ophthalmopathy and Graves' hyperthyroidism. Beta-chain TCR CDR3 regions were amplified from RNA transcripts. The first round was an RT-PCR with HTBI primers, and the second round was a multiplex PCR. TCRdb ran MiXCR on the multiplex PCR reads and lists one entry per CDR3 protein. Here the sample spans about 740,000 distinct CDR3 sequences, 35% to 50% being singletons. Sample: peripheral blood. The receptors here all came from an adult man with Graves' ophthalmopathy.

The chain links TRBV20-1 to TRBJ2-5; 10 bases are shared with TRBD1. This CDR3 spans 15 amino acids. Germline values: CDR1 DFQATT, CDR2 SNEGSKA (reference sequence). The trim removed 6 bases at V and 4 bases at J, leaving 11 bases unmatched. In nucleotides, the CDR3 is TGCAGTGCCCAAGCGACAGGGGGCCGGCGAGAGACCCAGTACTTC. Protein product: CSAQATGGRRETQYF.

This clonotype was seen repeatedly, ten times or more. Here the CDR3 DNA reads TGCAGCGTTGACGACACCGGGACAGGGGGCCGTTATGGCTACACCTTC. Translated, it gives CSVDDTGTGGRYGYTF. The V and J genes are TRBV29-1 and TRBJ1-2; 12 positions match TRBD1. V was pared by 3 bases and J by 5 bases, with 10 bases of the junction left unmatched. CDR1 SQVTM and CDR2 ANQGSEA come from the germline V gene. The CDR3 runs to 16 residues.

This chain connects TRBV7-9 to TRBJ2-5, with 7 nucleotides matching TRBD2. This CDR3 contains 17 residues. V lost 5 bases and J lost 4; bases outside the gene matches: 16. Germline lookup yields CDR1 SEHNR and CDR2 FQNEAQ (reference sequence). CDR3 loop: CASSAGTTKIGGETQYF. In DNA, the CDR3 is TGTGCCAGCAGCGCCGGGACTACTAAAATCGGGGGAGAGACCCAGTACTTC.

With regard to this clonotype: The junction departs from the called germline gene at one end, perhaps through a read error. The chain carries TRBV20-1 and TRBJ2-6; D perhaps matches TRBD2 (5 bases). Germline CDR1 reads DFQATT; CDR2 reads SNEGSKA (reference sequence). The CDR3 spans 10 residues. The CDR3 region has the DNA TGCAGTGCTAGATACCGCCCGGAGGCTTTC. The encoded protein is CSARYRPEAF.

This clonotype has at least ten counts. The rearrangement joins TRBV29-1 to TRBJ2-7, with TRBD1 identical over 11 bases. Trimming cost V 6 bases and J 5 bases; bases outside gene matches: 6. This CDR3 spans 13 amino acids. Germline V lookup: CDR1 SQVTM, CDR2 ANQGSEA. CDR3 nucleotides: TGCAGCGTAACGGGACAGGGGGAACACGAGCAGTACTTC. This translates into CSVTGQGEHEQYF.

This clonotype was seen many times. The chain joins TRBV2 to TRBJ1-2; D perhaps matches TRBD1 (5 bases). There are 14 residues in the CDR3. V was cut by 5 bases and J by 8 bases, with 18 bases left in between. Germline V gives CDR1 SNHLY, CDR2 FYNNEI. Here the CDR3 reads CASSPRVGREGYTF. CDR3 nucleotide sequence: TGTGCCAGCAGTCCCAGGGTCGGGAGGGAAGGCTACACCTTC.

This clonotype has at least ten counts. The rearrangement uses TRBV29-1 and TRBJ2-2; the match to TRBD2 covers 11 bases. The CDR3 consists of 14 residues. Germline loops: CDR1 SQVTM, CDR2 ANQGSEA. V gave up 8 bases and J gave up 7 bases; unmatched junction bases: 9. DNA of the CDR3: TGCAGCTCCACTAGCGGGAGAGGTGACGGGGAGCTGTTTTTT. It yields the protein CSSTSGRGDGELFF.

This rearrangement joins TRBV7-2 to TRBJ2-2; tentatively, D is TRBD2 (5 bases). V was cut by 5 bases and J by 6 bases, with 16 bases left in between. The CDR3 runs to 15 residues. In germline, CDR1 is SGHTA, CDR2 FQGNSA. This chain's CDR3 is CASSPHARAAGELFF. Written as DNA, the CDR3 is TGTGCCAGCAGCCCCCACGCCAGAGCGGCCGGGGAGCTGTTTTTT.

This clonotype was detected many times. The DNA of the CDR3 is TGCAGCGGAGGGGTCAGAGAAACTATGGGGGACTACACCTTC. Translated, it gives CSGGVRETMGDYTF. The V call is TRBV29-1, the J call TRBJ1-2, with D possibly TRBD1 on 5 matching bases. The CDR3 covers 14 residues. Germline loops: CDR1 SQVTM, CDR2 ANQGSEA. Deletions cut 7 bases from V and 10 bases from J, with 25 bases between.

This chain joins TRBV7-6 and TRBJ2-2, with D perhaps TRBD1 (6 bases). Looked up from germline, CDR1 is SGHVS and CDR2 is FNYEAQ. V lost 1 base and J 6 bases, leaving 9 bases between the germline ends. This CDR3 comprises 14 residues. The CDR3 region is CASSLGKGAGELFF. CDR3 nucleotides: TGTGCCAGCAGCTTAGGCAAGGGGGCCGGGGAGCTGTTTTTT.

The V gene is TRBV6-5, the J gene TRBJ1-2; D not certain. The V and J ends lost 2 bases and 2 bases respectively, with 18 bases between them. The CDR3 sequence is 17 residues long. CDR1 MNHEY and CDR2 SVGAGI come from the germline V gene. The CDR3 bases are TGTGCCAGCAGTTACACCCCATCGGGAGGATTAAACTATGGCTACACCTTC. This gives the protein CASSYTPSGGLNYGYTF.

Note on this clonotype: One end of the junction does not line up with germline, which may come from a read error. V gene TRBV2 combines with J gene TRBJ2-7; D is possibly TRBD1 (6 bases). The CDR3 extends over 15 amino acids. Germline-derived CDR1 and CDR2 are SNHLY and FYNNEI. The CDR3 protein is CASSPWGDRPYEQYF. The CDR3 nucleotides read TGCGCCAGCAGCCCCTGGGGTGACAGGCCCTACGAGCAGTACTTC.